The rows below give T cell receptor beta chains drawn from one sample of a study of CD8 T cells in Susac syndrome. TCRdb passed the immunoSEQ multiplex PCR reads through MiXCR, listing each CDR3 protein once. The sample shows 150,000 to 200,000 distinct CDR3 sequences, 80% to 95% of them seen only once. Sequenced sample: CD4+ T cells from PBMCs. These receptors were taken from a human donor with multiple sclerosis. The CDR3 runs from the conserved cysteine through the conserved F or W. The D gene is left open where the match is weak. Some rows mark clone size as missing; the rest say once, few, many or name a class of expanded clone.

D | J | size | V | DNA | CDR3
- | TRBJ2-1 | once | TRBV5-1 | TGCGCCAGCAGCCCAATAGACCAGGACAATGAGCAGTTCTTC | CASSPIDQDNEQFF
- | TRBJ2-3 | - | TRBV11-2 | TGTGCCAGCAGCTTAGTCGAGGACACCCGCACAGATACGCAGTATTTT | CASSLVEDTRTDTQYF
TRBD1 | TRBJ1-1 | - | TRBV2 | TGTGCCAGCAGTGGGGACAGCGGCACTGAAGCTTTCTTT | CASSGDSGTEAFF
- | TRBJ2-7 | - | TRBV6-6 | TGTGCCAGCAGTCGCCTGGATTACGAGCAGTACTTC | CASSRLDYEQYF
- | TRBJ1-1 | - | TRBV28 | TGTGCCAGCGGTTCCCCGACACTTAACACTGAAGCTTTCTTT | CASGSPTLNTEAFF
TRBD1 | TRBJ2-3 | - | TRBV12-3/TRBV12-4 | TGTGCCAGCAGTACCCCGGGACAGGGCACAGATACGCAGTATTTT | CASSTPGQGTDTQYF
- | TRBJ1-2 | - | TRBV28 | TGTGCCAGCAGTTTAGCAGGGAGGGACTATGGCTACACCTTC | CASSLAGRDYGYTF
- | TRBJ1-1 | - | TRBV25-1 | TGTGCCAGCGGGGACACATTGAACACTGAAGCTTTCTTT | CASGDTLNTEAFF
TRBD1 | TRBJ2-7 | - | TRBV7-9 | TGTGCCAGCAGTTTAGACAGGGACAGACCCTACGAGCAGTACTTC | CASSLDRDRPYEQYF
- | TRBJ1-5 | - | TRBV30 | TGTGCCTGGAGTGTACTCGCCCGGAGTCAGCCCCAGCATTTT | CAWSVLARSQPQHF
- | TRBJ1-1 | - | TRBV20-1 | TGCAGTGCTAGAGCGGGGGGCTTGAACACTGAAGCTTTCTTT | CSARAGGLNTEAFF
TRBD2 | TRBJ2-1 | few | TRBV5-1 | TGCGCCAGCAGCTTGCGGACTAGCGGCTACAATGAGCAGTTCTTC | CASSLRTSGYNEQFF
- | TRBJ2-2 | - | TRBV18 | TGTGCCAGCTCACCGTTGGTAGAGGGCACCGGGGAGCTGTTTTTT | CASSPLVEGTGELFF
- | TRBJ2-5 | - | TRBV12-3/TRBV12-4 | TGTGCCAGCAGTTTAGAGCAAAATCTTGGGGAGACCCAGTACTTC | CASSLEQNLGETQYF
- | TRBJ2-5 | - | TRBV10-3 | TGTGCCACCCTTAGGACGGGCCAAGAGACCCAGTACTTC | CATLRTGQETQYF
- | TRBJ2-7 | - | TRBV6-5 | TGTGCCAGCAGTTACGACTTCGGCAGCGGATCCTACGAGCAGTACTTC | CASSYDFGSGSYEQYF
- | TRBJ2-7 | - | TRBV6-2/TRBV6-3 | TGTGCCAGCAGTTGGACAGCCACCTACGAGCAGTACTTC | CASSWTATYEQYF
- | TRBJ1-1 | - | TRBV7-2 | TGTGCCAGCAGCGTACAGAGGAACACTGAAGCTTTCTTT | CASSVQRNTEAFF
- | TRBJ2-3 | - | TRBV7-2 | TGTGCCAGCAGCGACGCCCAGACAGATACGCAGTATTTT | CASSDAQTDTQYF
- | TRBJ2-6 | - | TRBV12-3/TRBV12-4 | TGTGCCAGCAGTTTAGTCCAGGCTGGGGCCAACGTCCTGACTTTC | CASSLVQAGANVLTF
- | TRBJ2-2 | - | TRBV2 | TGTGCCAGCAGTGAACAGGGGACACAAACCGGGGAGCTGTTTTTT | CASSEQGTQTGELFF
TRBD1 | TRBJ1-2 | - | TRBV5-4 | TGTGCCAGCAGTAAGCCGGGACAGGGACTCACCTTC | CASSKPGQGLTF
TRBD2 | TRBJ2-1 | once | TRBV5-1 | TGCGCCAGCCAAAGTGGTAGCGGGAGTTTTGAGCAGTTCTTC | CASQSGSGSFEQFF
- | TRBJ2-3 | few | TRBV7-9 | TGTGCCAGCAGCCTAGAAGGGGGTTCCACAGATACGCAGTATTTT | CASSLEGGSTDTQYF
- | TRBJ2-4 | - | TRBV6-1 | TGTGCCAGCAGTTCCGGTGGCACCCAAAACATTCAGTACTTC | CASSSGGTQNIQYF
- | TRBJ2-4 | - | TRBV7-9 | TGTGCCAGCAGCTCCGGACAGAGACTAAACATTCAGTACTTC | CASSSGQRLNIQYF
- | TRBJ2-5 | - | TRBV3-1 | TGTGCCAGCAGCCAAGAAGGTCTAGCGATGGGGGAGACCCAGTACTTC | CASSQEGLAMGETQYF
TRBD1 | TRBJ2-2 | - | TRBV5-1 | TGCGCCAGCAGCCGACAGGGGGCATCGGACACCGGGGAGCTGTTTTTT | CASSRQGASDTGELFF
- | TRBJ2-3 | once | TRBV5-1 | TGCGCCAGCAGCGTCGGGACAAACACAGATACGCAGTATTTT | CASSVGTNTDTQYF
- | TRBJ2-5 | once | TRBV27 | TGTGCCAGCAGCCCTAAGGAGTATTGGGAGACCCAGTACTTC | CASSPKEYWETQYF
- | TRBJ1-4 | - | TRBV11-2 | TGTGCCAGCAGCTTAGACAGGGTGGGACTGTTTTTT | CASSLDRVGLFF
- | TRBJ2-7 | - | TRBV14 | TGTGCCAGCAGCCCGTTGGCAGTCTACGAGCAGTACTTC | CASSPLAVYEQYF
TRBD2 | TRBJ2-3 | - | TRBV20-1 | TGCAGTGCTAGAGGGACACCACTAGCGGATACGCAGTATTTT | CSARGTPLADTQYF
- | TRBJ1-4 | - | TRBV20-1 | TGCAGTGCTAGAGATCAGAGCAATGAAAAACTGTTTTTT | CSARDQSNEKLFF
- | TRBJ2-5 | - | TRBV29-1 | TGCAGCCCTAGATGGGGGGAAGAGACCCAGTACTTC | CSPRWGEETQYF
TRBD1 | TRBJ2-1 | - | TRBV4-2 | TGTGCCAGCAGCCAAGGCTCCGGGACAGGGGGCTACAATGAGCAGTTCTTC | CASSQGSGTGGYNEQFF
- | TRBJ2-2 | - | TRBV4-1 | TGCGCCAGCAGCCTGGTCTCGAACACCGGGGAGCTGTTTTTT | CASSLVSNTGELFF
- | TRBJ2-7 | once | TRBV30 | TGTGCCTGGAGTGTCGGGCCGTACGAGCAGTACTTC | CAWSVGPYEQYF
- | TRBJ2-3 | - | TRBV3-1 | TGTGCCAGCAGCCAATCTCGTACAGATACGCAGTATTTT | CASSQSRTDTQYF
- | TRBJ2-3 | - | TRBV5-4 | TGTGCCAGCAGCCGCCTTTCAGGGGGCACAGATACGCAGTATTTT | CASSRLSGGTDTQYF
- | TRBJ1-1 | once | TRBV19 | TGTGCCAGTAGTGTCCCTGCGGGGAAGAAGACTGAAGCTTTCTTT | CASSVPAGKKTEAFF